These 12 T cell receptor beta chains were sequenced from one sample in a study of blood T cell repertoires in COVID-19 (dated by TCRdb to about 2020). Libraries came from the immunoSEQ multiplex PCR assay. Sourced from immuneACCESS, this table was stored by TCRdb with only in-frame sequences that have V and J called. A share of the clones is absent; for the studies checked, an unresolved V gene accounts for under half, and the remainder has no known explanation. The sample includes under 100,000 clones, with about 81% observed a single time. The ten largest clones add up to roughly an eighth of the sample. Sequencing was performed on peripheral blood. The receptors originated from a human donor in a cohort sampled during active COVID-19.

The sample holds a few counts of this clone. This chain joins TRBV27 and TRBJ1-1; 10 nucleotides match TRBD1. The CDR3 totals 17 residues. Germline lookup yields CDR1 MNHEY and CDR2 SMNVEV (reference sequence). With 4 bases clipped from V and 1 base from J, the junction kept 9 bases outside the gene matches. Written as DNA, the CDR3 is TGTGCCAGCAGTTCTATGACAGGGGGCGCGGGGAACACTGAAGCTTTCTTT. Translation: CASSSMTGGAGNTEAFF.

J is TRBJ2-1 and V is TRBV28, with 12 bases fitting TRBD2. The junction had 15 bases not matched to a gene; V was cut back by 6 bases and J by 3 bases. The CDR3 length is 19 residues. Germline values: CDR1 MDHEN, CDR2 SYDVKM. CDR3 protein: CASRVSGLAGSSSYNEQFF. For the CDR3, the DNA is TGTGCCAGCAGAGTATCGGGACTAGCGGGCTCAAGCAGCTACAATGAGCAGTTCTTC. Combining the CDR3 with reference TRBV28 and TRBJ2-1 gives the whole variable domain DVKVTQSSRYLVKRTGEKVFLECVQDMDHENMFWYRQDPGLGLRLIYFSYDVKMKEKGDIPEGYSVSREKKERFSLILESASTNQTSMYLCASRVSGLAGSSSYNEQFFGPGTRLTVL.

This clone has a single count. This chain connects TRBV5-1 to TRBJ2-7; 11 bases are shared with TRBD1. CDR3 length equals 13 residues. After removal of 5 bases from V and 6 bases from J, the junction contained 4 bases not matched to a gene. CDR1 and CDR2 from the germline V gene are SGHRS and YFSETQ. The CDR3 protein is CASRGGTGGEQYF. In DNA, the CDR3 is TGCGCCAGCAGGGGCGGGACAGGGGGCGAGCAGTACTTC.

V usage is TRBV4-1 and J usage is TRBJ1-4; 10 nucleotides align to TRBD1. CDR1 and CDR2 (germline): MGHRA, YSYEKL. V trimming: 6 bases; J trimming: 0 bases; junction bases outside the gene matches: 7. CDR3 length: 17 residues. The CDR3 is CASSRPGTGATNEKLFF. In DNA, the CDR3 is TGCGCCAGCAGTCGTCCCGGGACAGGGGCAACTAATGAAAAACTGTTTTTT.

The J gene is TRBJ2-7, the V gene TRBV6-6; TRBD1 aligns across 8 bases. The length of the CDR3 is 14 residues. Germline CDR1 MNHNY, CDR2 SVGAGI (reference sequence). V shed 6 bases and J 2 bases; nucleotides not matched to a gene: 6. CDR3 sequence reads: CASRKTGVTYEQYF. The CDR3 coding sequence is TGTGCCAGCAGAAAGACAGGGGTGACCTACGAGCAGTACTTC.

In regard to this clone: Other DNA sequences in this specimen translate into the identical CDR3. The V call is TRBV30, the J call TRBJ1-1; the D is unclear. Germline V gene sequence: CDR1 GTSNPN, CDR2 SVGIG (reference sequence). The CDR3 consists of 13 residues. Trimming stripped 0 bases from V and 3 bases from J, with 8 bases between. The chain's CDR3 is CAWSVLRYTEAFF. CDR3 nucleotides: TGTGCCTGGAGTGTACTACGGTACACTGAAGCTTTCTTT.

V gene TRBV5-1 combines with J gene TRBJ2-5; TRBD1 aligns across 8 bases. CDR3 length equals 14 residues. CDR1 SGHRS and CDR2 YFSETQ come from the germline V gene. The ends lost 4 bases at V and 3 bases at J; junction bases unmatched: 5. CDR3 in amino acids: CASSPQTGEETQYF. In nucleotides, the CDR3 is TGCGCCAGCAGCCCCCAGACAGGGGAAGAGACCCAGTACTTC.

CDR3 sequence (DNA): TGTGCCAGCAGTTACCGTCGGTCAGGGTCGGCAACTGAAGCTTTCTTT. As protein: CASSYRRSGSATEAFF. J is TRBJ1-1 and V is TRBV6-5; D is perhaps TRBD1 (5 bases). The CDR3 extends over 16 amino acids. The V and J ends lost 2 bases and 5 bases respectively, with 18 bases between them. Germline CDR1 reads MNHEY; CDR2 reads SVGAGI.

The V call is TRBV2, the J call TRBJ2-3, with 7 bases matching TRBD1. The CDR3 consists of 14 residues. CDR1 and CDR2 from the germline V gene are SNHLY and FYNNEI. V shed 6 bases, J shed 3 bases, and the junction held 6 bases outside the gene matches. CDR3 loop: CASRRGTETDTQYF. The CDR3 DNA sequence: TGTGCCAGCAGAAGAGGGACAGAGACAGATACGCAGTATTTT.

This clone has only a few counts. This rearrangement joins TRBV2 to TRBJ1-1; the match to TRBD1 covers 7 bases. CDR1 is SNHLY, CDR2 FYNNEI, per germline. Trimming took 4 bases from V and 3 from J; bases not matched to a gene: 5. The CDR3 covers 14 residues. The CDR3 spells CASSVFQGDTEAFF. The CDR3 DNA sequence: TGTGCCAGCAGTGTGTTTCAGGGGGACACTGAAGCTTTCTTT.

V usage is TRBV4-1 and J usage is TRBJ2-7; 13 bases map to TRBD2. V lost 4 bases, J lost 3 bases, and 6 bases stayed unmatched. Germline V gene data show CDR1 as MGHRA and CDR2 as YSYEKL. The CDR3 is 16 amino acids. The CDR3 region has the DNA TGCGCCAGCAGCCTGTCGGGACTAGCGGGGAGCTACGAGCAGTACTTC. Translation gives CASSLSGLAGSYEQYF.

The chain couples TRBV6-2 or TRBV6-3 to TRBJ1-3; D gene unclear. The germline gives CDR1 MNHEY, CDR2 SVGEGT. Trimming removed 6 bases from V and 4 bases from J, with 13 bases in between. This CDR3 contains 14 residues. CDR3 DNA: TGTGCCAGCAGCGCTTCTTGGGCCGGAAACACCATATATTTT. It specifies CASSASWAGNTIYF.